This T cell receptor beta chain was sequenced during a study of shared clonotypes between healthy human individuals. Whole-study results and caveats: Among donors, the sharing of clonotypes was expected to be influenced by sequencing depth.

CDR3 length equals 15 residues. The V segment lost 0 bases and the J segment 4 bases; nucleotides outside the gene matches: 4. The V gene's germline CDR1 is LNHDA and CDR2 SQIVND (reference sequence). Roughly 30,000 T cell genomes, or approximately 0.3 ug DNA, went into unsorted PBMC replicate PCRs. With ten immunoSEQ deep assay plates, unsorted PBMC DNA underwent sequencing. Generated by immunoSEQ multiplex PCR, the TCRdb table keeps only in-frame clones and is missing some. The sample lists hundreds of thousands of clones; roughly 77% were seen once. The unsorted samples took tens of millions of PBMCs to get genomic DNA. To note about this clone: Its antigen is not known.

The TCR originated in a woman aged 40-49 years in good health. Some clones in this sample may be carry-over from other donors' samples. The sequenced material came from PBMCs. This chain connects TRBV19 to TRBJ1-2, with 8 bases fitting TRBD1. The CDR3 region has the DNA TGTGCCAGTAGTATAGATCTGACAGGGGCCTATGGCTACACCTTC. It is translated as CASSIDLTGAYGYTF.